This TCR beta chain was observed in a study of blood T cell repertoires in COVID-19. Study as a whole: Spain, Italy and the United States supplied samples that represented acute and convalescent COVID-19. In each case, the material was cDNA or gDNA derived from T cells, B-cell-depleted T cells, or PBMCs.

J was trimmed by 1 base and V by 6 bases; bases with no gene match: 3. Germline CDR1 and CDR2: MNHNY and SVGAGI (reference sequence). The CDR3 is 14 residues long. Original data processing: Estimation of nucleated cell counts was performed using reference gene primer amplification. Repertoires were generated with immunoSEQ multiplex PCR, while TCRdb's copy carries only in-frame clones and drops some. V and J calls and clone size follow that table, whereas D and trimming were derived from the DNA. Of about 210,000 clones in the sample, 88% are singletons; the top ten hold 1.5% to 2%. The receptor was derived from a young man with active or convalescent COVID-19. The sequenced material came from peripheral blood. The rearrangement uses TRBV6-6 and TRBJ1-1; TRBD1 agrees at 9 bases. In DNA, the CDR3 is TGTGCCAGCAGACAGGGGGCTCGGAACACTGAAGCTTTCTTT. Protein product: CASRQGARNTEAFF.